This TCR beta chain was observed in a study of blood T cells in healthy people across ages. The CDR3 extends over 18 amino acids. The germline gives CDR1 MGHRA, CDR2 YSYEKL. V was pared by 0 bases and J by 13 bases, with 28 bases between. A sample-barcoded 5' primer and a J-beta primer mix were used in a second PCR of roughly 6 to 12 cycles. TCRdb re-called the 5' RACE reads with MiXCR, one entry per CDR3 protein. The profile shows hundreds of thousands of distinct CDR3 sequences, around 30% of them singletons. Comment on this clonotype: A much larger clone is a single base away; this may be a read error.

This chain connects TRBV4-1 to TRBJ2-1; perhaps D is TRBD1 or TRBD2 (5 bases each). The sample consisted of blood. This TCR was sampled from a woman aged 80 or over in good health. The chain's CDR3 is CASSQDYAADPQSGTQFF. CDR3 nucleotide sequence: TGCGCCAGCAGCCAAGATTACGCAGCGGACCCCCAAAGTGGGACCCAGTTCTTC.